This T cell receptor beta chain was identified in a study of a mutant IDH1 vaccine in newly diagnosed glioma. V shed 3 bases, J shed 7 bases, and the junction held 8 bases outside the gene matches. CDR1 is GTSNPN, CDR2 SVGIG, per germline (reference sequence). The CDR3 totals 15 residues. Sample time point: week 47, end of study. Every vaccination contained 300 ug of the mutant IDH1 20-mer peptide and was paired with topical imiquimod. The method was immunoSEQ multiplex PCR; TCRdb's version includes in-frame clones alone and lacks a portion of them. This table holds over 45,000 clones, around 75% found once. A remark on this clone: The antigen remains undetermined.

This TCR was sampled from a man aged 50 or older with glioma. The starting material was PBMCs, obtained from a glioma patient whose treatment included an IDH1 peptide vaccine. The chain employs TRBV30 and TRBJ2-1; 11 bases agree with TRBD2. CDR3 nucleotide sequence: TGTGCCTGGAGAGTAGCGGGGGGGCTGGGGAATGAGCAGTTCTTC. Translated: CAWRVAGGLGNEQFF.